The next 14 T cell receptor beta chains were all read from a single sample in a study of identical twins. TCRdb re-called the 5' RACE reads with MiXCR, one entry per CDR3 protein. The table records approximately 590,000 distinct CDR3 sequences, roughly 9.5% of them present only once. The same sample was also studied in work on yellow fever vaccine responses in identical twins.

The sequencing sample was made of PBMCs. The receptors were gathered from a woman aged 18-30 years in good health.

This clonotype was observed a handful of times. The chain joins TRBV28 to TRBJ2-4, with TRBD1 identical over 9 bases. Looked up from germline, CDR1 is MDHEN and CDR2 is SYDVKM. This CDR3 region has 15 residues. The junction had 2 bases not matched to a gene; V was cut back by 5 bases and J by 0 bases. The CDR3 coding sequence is TGTGCCAGCAGTAGGGACAGGGTAGCCAAAAACATTCAGTACTTC. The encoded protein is CASSRDRVAKNIQYF.

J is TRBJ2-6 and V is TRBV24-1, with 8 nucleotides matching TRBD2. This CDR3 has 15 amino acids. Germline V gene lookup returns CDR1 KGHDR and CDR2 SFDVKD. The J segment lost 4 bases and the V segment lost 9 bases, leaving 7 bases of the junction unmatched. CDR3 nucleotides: TGTGCCACCTGCCCCGGGGGGGTCGGGGCCAACGTCCTGACTTTC. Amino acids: CATCPGGVGANVLTF.

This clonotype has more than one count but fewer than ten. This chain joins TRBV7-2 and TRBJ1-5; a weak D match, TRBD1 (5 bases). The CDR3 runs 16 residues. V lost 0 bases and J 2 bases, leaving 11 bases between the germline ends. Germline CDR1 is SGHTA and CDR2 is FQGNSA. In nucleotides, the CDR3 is TGTGCCAGCAGCTTAGCGCGGGGGGACGGCAATCAGCCCCAGCATTTT. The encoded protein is CASSLARGDGNQPQHF.

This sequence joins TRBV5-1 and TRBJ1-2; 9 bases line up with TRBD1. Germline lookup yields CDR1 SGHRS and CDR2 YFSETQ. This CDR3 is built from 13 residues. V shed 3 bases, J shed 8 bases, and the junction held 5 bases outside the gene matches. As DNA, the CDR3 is TGCGCCAGCAGCTCAACAGGGGGCTGGGGCTACACCTTC. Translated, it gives CASSSTGGWGYTF.

The CDR3 reads CSAREGTNQPQHF. The CDR3 DNA reads TGCAGTGCTAGAGAAGGGACCAATCAGCCCCAGCATTTT. The chain carries TRBV20-1 and TRBJ1-5; a weak D match, TRBD1 (5 bases). Trimming shortened V by 0 bases and J by 3 bases, and 6 bases separated the two germline ends. Germline assignment: CDR1 DFQATT and CDR2 SNEGSKA (reference sequence). This CDR3 has 13 amino acids.

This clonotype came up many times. CDR3 coding DNA: TGTGCCAGCAGCCAAGAGTCTCAGGGGACCTACGAGCAGTACTTC. Translation: CASSQESQGTYEQYF. V and J are TRBV4-2 and TRBJ2-7; TRBD1 is a possible D gene (6 bases). V was shortened by 0 bases and J by 2 bases, with 11 bases between the two germline ends. The CDR3 loop spans 15 amino acids. CDR1 and CDR2 (germline): LGHNA, YNFKEQ.

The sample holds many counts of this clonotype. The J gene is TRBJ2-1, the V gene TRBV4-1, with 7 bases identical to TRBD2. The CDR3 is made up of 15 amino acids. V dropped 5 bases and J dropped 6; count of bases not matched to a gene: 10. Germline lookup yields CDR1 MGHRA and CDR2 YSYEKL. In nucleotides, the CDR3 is TGCGCCAGCAGCTACACCCCCGGGGAGGGCAATGAGCAGTTCTTC. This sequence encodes CASSYTPGEGNEQFF.

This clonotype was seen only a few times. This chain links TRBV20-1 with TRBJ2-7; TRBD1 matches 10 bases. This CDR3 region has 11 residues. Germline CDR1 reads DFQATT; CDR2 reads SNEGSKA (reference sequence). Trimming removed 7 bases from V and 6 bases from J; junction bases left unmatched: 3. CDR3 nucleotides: TGCAGTGGGGACAGGGGACGCGAGCAGTACTTC. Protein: CSGDRGREQYF.

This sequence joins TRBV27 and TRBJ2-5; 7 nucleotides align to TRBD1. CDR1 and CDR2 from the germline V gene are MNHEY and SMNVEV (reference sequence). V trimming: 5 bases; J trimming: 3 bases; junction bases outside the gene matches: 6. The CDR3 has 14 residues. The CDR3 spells CASSQIGTEETQYF. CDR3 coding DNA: TGTGCCAGCAGTCAAATAGGGACAGAAGAGACCCAGTACTTC.

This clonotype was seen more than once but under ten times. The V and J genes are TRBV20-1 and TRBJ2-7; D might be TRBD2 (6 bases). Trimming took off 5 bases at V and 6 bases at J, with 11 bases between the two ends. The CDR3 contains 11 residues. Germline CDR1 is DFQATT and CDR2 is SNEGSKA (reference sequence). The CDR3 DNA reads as TGCAGTGCTGGAGGGGTTGGCGAGCAGTACTTC. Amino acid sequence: CSAGGVGEQYF.

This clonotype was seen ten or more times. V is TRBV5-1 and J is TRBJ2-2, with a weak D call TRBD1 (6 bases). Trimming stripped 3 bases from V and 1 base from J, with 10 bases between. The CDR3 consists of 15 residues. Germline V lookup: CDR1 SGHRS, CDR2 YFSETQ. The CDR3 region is CASSYRVLNTGELFF. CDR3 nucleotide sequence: TGCGCCAGCAGCTACAGGGTTTTGAACACCGGGGAGCTGTTTTTT.

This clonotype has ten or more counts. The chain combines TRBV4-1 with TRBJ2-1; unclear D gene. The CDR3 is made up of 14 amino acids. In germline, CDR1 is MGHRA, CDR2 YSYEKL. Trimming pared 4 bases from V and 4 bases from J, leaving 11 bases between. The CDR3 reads CASSPSSGYNEQFF. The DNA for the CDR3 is TGCGCCAGCAGCCCAAGTTCGGGTTACAATGAGCAGTTCTTC.

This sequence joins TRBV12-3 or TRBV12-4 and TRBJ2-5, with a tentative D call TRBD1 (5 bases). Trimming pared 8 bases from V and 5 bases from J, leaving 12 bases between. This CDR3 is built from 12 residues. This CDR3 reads CASGGRAETQYF. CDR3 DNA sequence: TGTGCCAGCGGTGGCAGGGCGGAGACCCAGTACTTC.

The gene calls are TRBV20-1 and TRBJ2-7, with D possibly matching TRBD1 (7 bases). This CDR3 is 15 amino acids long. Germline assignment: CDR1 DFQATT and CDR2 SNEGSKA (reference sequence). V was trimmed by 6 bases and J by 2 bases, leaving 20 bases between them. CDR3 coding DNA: TGCAGTGCCCATAGCATCCAGGGGGGCGCCTACGAGCAGTACTTC. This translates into CSAHSIQGGAYEQYF.